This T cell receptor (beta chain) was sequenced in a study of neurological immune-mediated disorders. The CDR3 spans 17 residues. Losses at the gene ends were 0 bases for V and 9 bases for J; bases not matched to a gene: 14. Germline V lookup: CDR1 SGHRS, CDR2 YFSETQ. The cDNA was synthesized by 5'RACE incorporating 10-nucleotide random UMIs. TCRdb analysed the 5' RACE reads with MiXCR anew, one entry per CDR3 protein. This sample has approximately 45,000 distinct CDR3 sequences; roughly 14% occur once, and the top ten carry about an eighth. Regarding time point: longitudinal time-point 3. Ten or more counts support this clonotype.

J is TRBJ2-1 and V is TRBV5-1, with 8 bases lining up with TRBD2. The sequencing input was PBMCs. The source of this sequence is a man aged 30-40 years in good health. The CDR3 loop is CASSLVPGLELSGEQFF. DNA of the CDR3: TGCGCCAGCAGCTTGGTACCGGGACTAGAATTATCGGGTGAGCAGTTCTTC.